These T cell receptor beta chains were read from a single sample in a study of T cells in Graves' hyperthyroidism and ophthalmopathy. TCRdb re-called the multiplex PCR reads with MiXCR, one entry per CDR3 protein. The sample includes some 600,000 distinct CDR3 sequences, 35% to 55% of them seen just once. Sequenced input: peripheral blood or thyroid tissue (not recorded which). Receptors originate from a woman aged 18-35 years with Graves' hyperthyroidism. CDR3s leave out the opening cysteine and the closing phenylalanine or tryptophan.

TRBJ1-2 | TRBV7-8 | ASSPGQGSNYGYT
TRBJ2-2 | TRBV6-6 | ASSYRDTGELF
TRBJ1-2 | TRBV19 | ASSPGTHGYT
TRBJ1-1 | TRBV9 | ASSVERQSEAF
TRBJ1-5 | TRBV7-2 | ASSQVGVAQPQH
TRBJ2-2 | TRBV15 | ATSSYGTSGFNTGELF
TRBJ1-5 | TRBV20-1 | SARDTRVGADGQPQH
TRBJ1-2 | TRBV14 | ASRPKAGGRDYGYT
TRBJ2-7 | TRBV2 | ASSEAEDEQY
TRBJ1-2 | TRBV12-3/TRBV12-4 | ASSPPEDFNYGYT
TRBJ1-6 | TRBV7-9 | ASSSPLTLDSPLH